This T cell receptor (beta chain) was identified during a study of blood T cell repertoires in COVID-19. J lost 4 bases, V lost 4 bases, and 3 bases had no gene match. The CDR3 spans 14 residues. Per germline, CDR1 MNHEY and CDR2 SVGAGI. Here immunoSEQ multiplex PCR was the method, and the copy in TCRdb shows in-frame clones only, minus some. The sample comprises 150,000 to 200,000 clones, over 70% of which are singletons, and roughly 6.7% rests with the top ten. The sequence was obtained from a man between 60 and 75 years old with acute or convalescent COVID-19. Source material: peripheral blood. V usage is TRBV6-5 and J usage is TRBJ2-7; TRBD2 matches at 11 bases. CDR3: CASSFTSGRYEQYF. The CDR3, as DNA: TGTGCCAGCAGTTTCACTAGCGGGAGATACGAGCAGTACTTC.